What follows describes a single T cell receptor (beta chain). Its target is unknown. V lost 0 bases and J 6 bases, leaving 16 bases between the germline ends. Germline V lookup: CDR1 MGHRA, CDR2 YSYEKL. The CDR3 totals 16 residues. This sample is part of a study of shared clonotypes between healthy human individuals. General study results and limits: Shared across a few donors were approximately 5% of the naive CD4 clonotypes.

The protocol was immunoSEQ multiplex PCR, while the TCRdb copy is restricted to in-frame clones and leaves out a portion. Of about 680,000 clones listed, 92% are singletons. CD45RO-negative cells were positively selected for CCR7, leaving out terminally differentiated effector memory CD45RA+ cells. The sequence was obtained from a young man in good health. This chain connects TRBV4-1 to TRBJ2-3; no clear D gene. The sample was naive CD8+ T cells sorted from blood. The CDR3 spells CASSQDPRPPSDTQYF. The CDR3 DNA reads TGCGCCAGCAGCCAAGATCCACGGCCCCCGAGCGATACGCAGTATTTT.